The 21 T cell receptor beta chains reported below all come from one sample, sequenced in a study of OX40 agonist ivuxolimab in advanced cancers. Clones were sequenced by immunoSEQ multiplex PCR, and TCRdb holds only the in-frame ones, with some missing. The table shows some 14,000 clones, with around 60% occurring only once. Here the sequenced sample was CD4+ or CD8+ T cells sorted from blood, taken in a trial of the OX40 agonist ivuxolimab. The source of these receptors is an adult with an advanced solid tumor such as melanoma, head and neck, liver or kidney cancer.

This clone was counted a single time. V is TRBV2 and J is TRBJ2-1; 8 bases line up with TRBD2. Per the germline V gene, CDR1 is SNHLY and CDR2 is FYNNEI. V dropped 6 bases and J dropped 7; count of bases not matched to a gene: 14. This CDR3 spans 16 amino acids. Here the CDR3 DNA reads TGTGCCAGCAGCCACTTTAGCGGGGTAGGTAGGAATGAGCAGTTCTTC. Protein product: CASSHFSGVGRNEQFF.

This chain connects TRBV7-9 to TRBJ2-5; D uncertain. This CDR3 comprises 12 residues. Trimming pared 2 bases from V and 4 bases from J, leaving 5 bases between. Germline V gene lookup returns CDR1 SEHNR and CDR2 FQNEAQ (reference sequence). The CDR3 nucleotides are TGTGCCAGCAGCTTATGGGGAGAGACCCAGTACTTC. Its protein product is CASSLWGETQYF.

The gene calls are TRBV7-9 and TRBJ2-7, with TRBD2 matching 7 bases. Germline CDR1 SEHNR, CDR2 FQNEAQ (reference sequence). J lost 1 base, V lost 4 bases, and 10 bases had no gene match. CDR3 size: 16 residues. The CDR3 loop reads CASSSPMAGESYEQYF. The DNA for the CDR3 is TGTGCCAGCAGCTCTCCTATGGCGGGGGAGTCCTACGAGCAGTACTTC.

The rearrangement uses TRBV27 and TRBJ1-2, with D uncertain. The germline V gene encodes CDR1 MNHEY and CDR2 SMNVEV (reference sequence). The CDR3 covers 14 residues. With 5 bases removed from V and 4 bases from J, the gap between germline ends came to 14 bases. The CDR3 nucleotides read TGTGCCAGCAGTGACGGTACCCTCAGCTATGGCTACACCTTC. Protein product: CASSDGTLSYGYTF.

The CDR3: CAWSGIPEGNYGYTF. The CDR3 bases are TGTGCCTGGAGTGGAATCCCAGAGGGGAACTATGGCTACACCTTC. The V gene is TRBV30, the J gene TRBJ1-2, with a tentative D call TRBD1 (5 bases). Germline lookup yields CDR1 GTSNPN and CDR2 SVGIG (reference sequence). This CDR3 comprises 15 residues. Between the trimmed V and J ends, which lost 1 base and 2 bases, there was a span of 14 bases.

The chain's CDR3 is CASSRYLADSGNTIYF. The CDR3 DNA sequence: TGTGCCAGCAGCCGCTACTTGGCGGACAGCGGAAACACCATATATTTT. The chain recombines TRBV7-9 with TRBJ1-3; tentatively, D is TRBD1 (6 bases). Germline loops: CDR1 SEHNR, CDR2 FQNEAQ (reference sequence). The CDR3 runs 16 residues. Trimming took 5 bases from V and 4 from J, leaving 18 bases between them.

The genes are TRBV6-1 and TRBJ1-5; D gene ambiguous. CDR3 size: 14 residues. Trimming cost V 6 bases and J 2 bases, with 11 bases left between them. Germline V CDR1 and CDR2: MNHNS, SASEGT. The CDR3 DNA reads as TGTGCCAGCAGAGATTGGATGGGCAATCAGCCCCAGCATTTT. Amino acid sequence: CASRDWMGNQPQHF.

This clone was recorded a few times. The J gene is TRBJ2-1, the V gene TRBV4-1, with unresolved D. V was shortened by 0 bases and J by 2 bases, with 8 bases between the two germline ends. Germline-derived CDR1 and CDR2 are MGHRA and YSYEKL. The CDR3 runs to 15 residues. CDR3 protein: CASSQDSWTYNEQFF. The CDR3 nucleotides read TGCGCCAGCAGCCAAGATAGTTGGACCTACAATGAGCAGTTCTTC.

The sample holds one count of this clone. V usage is TRBV7-2 and J usage is TRBJ2-3; unclear D gene. The CDR3 length is 15 residues. Trimming removed 5 bases from V and 2 bases from J, with 14 bases in between. Germline loops: CDR1 SGHTA, CDR2 FQGNSA. CDR3 protein: CASSPTLLPTDTQYF. The CDR3 nucleotides are TGTGCCAGCAGCCCCACTCTACTCCCCACAGATACGCAGTATTTT.

As regards this clone: Given a much more abundant clone one base away, this may be a read error. The gene calls are TRBV11-2 and TRBJ1-4; D gene ambiguous. Germline CDR1 SGHAT, CDR2 FQNNGV. V lost 3 bases, J lost 2 bases, and 10 bases lay in between. The CDR3 extends over 15 amino acids. The DNA of the CDR3 is TGTGCCAGCAGCTTGGGATATGAGACTAATGAAAAACTGTTTTTT. Amino acid sequence: CASSLGYETNEKLFF.

Written as DNA, the CDR3 is TGTGCCAGCAGCGATCTAGCCAAAAACATTCAGTACTTC. Its translation is CASSDLAKNIQYF. The V gene is TRBV11-3, the J gene TRBJ2-4, with D hard to call. This CDR3 region has 13 residues. Per germline, CDR1 SGHNT and CDR2 YENEEA. V was shortened by 5 bases and J by 0 bases, with 5 bases between the two germline ends.

The DNA of the CDR3 is TGTGCCAGTAGTCGACAGGGGGCCTACGAGCAGTACTTC. Translated: CASSRQGAYEQYF. The chain uses TRBV19 and TRBJ2-7, with TRBD1 matching over 9 bases. Trimming cost V 5 bases and J 2 bases; bases outside gene matches: 1. The CDR3 loop spans 13 amino acids. Germline loops: CDR1 LNHDA, CDR2 SQIVND (reference sequence).

The chain carries TRBV27 and TRBJ2-3; the D is unclear. The CDR3 totals 11 residues. Germline lookup yields CDR1 MNHEY and CDR2 SMNVEV (reference sequence). The ends were cut back, 7 bases at V and 6 bases at J, with 8 bases in the middle. CDR3 bases: TGTGCCAGCACCTTCGGGGATACGCAGTATTTT. It is translated as CASTFGDTQYF.

This chain joins TRBV23-1 and TRBJ1-2, with no clear D. TRBV23-1 is an open reading frame whose function is uncertain. The CDR3 length is 16 residues. Trimming removed 7 bases from V and 3 bases from J, with 21 bases in between. CDR3: CASNSGFPATHYGYTF. CDR3 in DNA: TGCGCCAGCAATTCGGGATTCCCCGCAACCCACTATGGCTACACCTTC.

The rearrangement joins TRBV7-9 to TRBJ2-7; D tentatively reads TRBD1 or TRBD2 (5 bases each). V shed 11 bases and J shed 2 bases, with 10 bases lying between them. This CDR3 has 11 residues. Per germline, CDR1 SEHNR and CDR2 FQNEAQ (reference sequence). The CDR3 loop reads CALGAAYEQYF. The CDR3 bases are TGTGCCCTCGGGGCGGCCTACGAGCAGTACTTC.

The rearrangement uses TRBV4-2 and TRBJ2-5; 7 bases fit TRBD1. This CDR3 contains 16 residues. CDR1 LGHNA and CDR2 YNFKEQ come from the germline V gene. The J segment lost 3 bases and the V segment lost 0 bases, leaving 7 bases of the junction unmatched. The CDR3, as DNA: TGTGCCAGCAGCCAAGATCGACAGGGTTCGAAAGAGACCCAGTACTTC. Translated: CASSQDRQGSKETQYF.

The chain joins TRBV19 to TRBJ1-1; no clear D gene. The CDR3 runs 15 residues. V lost 7 bases, J lost 3 bases, and 18 bases lay in between. Looked up from germline, CDR1 is LNHDA and CDR2 is SQIVND (reference sequence). The CDR3, as DNA: TGTGCCAGTACTCTTGGGCCATCCGGGGACACTGAAGCTTTCTTT. Its protein is CASTLGPSGDTEAFF.

This clone appeared a few times. The rearrangement joins TRBV12-5 to TRBJ1-5; perhaps TRBD1 as D (5 bases). V gave up 7 bases and J gave up 5 bases, with 15 bases separating them. The length of the CDR3 is 14 residues. The germline V gene has CDR1 LGHNT and CDR2 FRNRAP. In DNA, the CDR3 is TGTGCTAGTGCACGGGGCAGTAATGATCAGCCCCAGCATTTT. Residues: CASARGSNDQPQHF.

This clone was recorded once. The chain carries TRBV9 and TRBJ2-5; 12 bases agree with TRBD2. The germline gives CDR1 SGDLS, CDR2 YYNGEE. V lost 4 bases and J lost 4; bases outside the gene matches: 5. The CDR3 runs to 15 residues. In nucleotides, the CDR3 is TGTGCCAGCAGCCCTAGCGGGGGGGCAGTAGAGACCCAGTACTTC. It specifies CASSPSGGAVETQYF.

In its sample, this clone was seen a few times. This sequence joins TRBV4-1 and TRBJ2-3; 7 bases agree with TRBD2. Germline CDR1 is MGHRA and CDR2 is YSYEKL. The CDR3 has 15 residues. The J segment lost 0 bases and the V segment lost 1 base, leaving 1 base of the junction unmatched. This CDR3 is CASSQAGGSTDTQYF. The CDR3 DNA reads as TGCGCCAGCAGCCAAGCGGGGGGTAGCACAGATACGCAGTATTTT.

The chain employs TRBV27 and TRBJ2-5; the D call may be TRBD1 or TRBD2 (7 bases each). Germline assignment: CDR1 MNHEY and CDR2 SMNVEV (reference sequence). Trimming removed 4 bases at V and 11 bases at J, with 17 bases between. CDR3 size: 13 residues. The CDR3 loop reads CASSYSGGVEQYF. CDR3 sequence (DNA): TGTGCCAGCAGTTACTCAGGGGGGGTTGAGCAGTACTTC.